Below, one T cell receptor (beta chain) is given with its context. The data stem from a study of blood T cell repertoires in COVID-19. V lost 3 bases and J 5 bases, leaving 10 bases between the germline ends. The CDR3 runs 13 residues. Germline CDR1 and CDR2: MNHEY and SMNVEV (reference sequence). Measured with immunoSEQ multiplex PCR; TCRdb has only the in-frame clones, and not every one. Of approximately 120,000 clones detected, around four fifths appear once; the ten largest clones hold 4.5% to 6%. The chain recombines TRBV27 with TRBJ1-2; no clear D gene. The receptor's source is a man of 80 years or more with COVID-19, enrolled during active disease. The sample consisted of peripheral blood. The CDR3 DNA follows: TGTGCCAGCAGTTTCACGGGTGAATATGGCTACACCTTC. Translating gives CASSFTGEYGYTF.